The subject of this entry is one T cell receptor beta chain. The antigen it recognizes is unknown. This sequence may be a read error, since a much larger clone differs from it by one base. The read gets to within 3 residues of the CDR3 end, and the germline J gene fills in the rest. This entry is derived from a study of T cell clonality in common variable immunodeficiency (dated by TCRdb to about 2015). Most CVID patients and most healthy controls were of Caucasian heritage. From each donor, roughly 5 to 9 ml of heparinized peripheral whole blood was collected. Genomic DNA from adults with common variable immune deficiency (CVID) and from healthy adult controls was used to sequence TCRbeta CDR3 repertoires. There were approximately 22 healthy adult volunteers in the control group (12 female and around 10 male), ranging in age from 23 to 66 years, with a mean age of roughly 35. Diluted blood was density-centrifuged over Hypaque 1077 or Ficoll-Paque to isolate peripheral blood mononuclear cells. Genomic DNA was extracted from unsorted mononuclear cells by Qiagen column purification or by a centrifugation-based method.

Study-wide conclusions, independent of this receptor: Despite equal DNA input, controls averaged roughly 80,000 unique sequences per sample versus around 30,000 in CVID samples. Correlations between repertoire features and clinical complications were limited by patient heterogeneity within the CVID cohort. TCRbeta clonality was higher in CVID subjects than in healthy controls (t-test p = 0.018), and the increase was most characteristic of about a third of subjects. Reportedly, TCRbeta sequences from CVID had fewer deletions and N-nucleotide insertions, and highly modified clones with 13 or more V deletions were absent from CVID. Fewer TCRbeta clones were shared among CVID subjects than among healthy controls (p < 0.0001). According to the authors, figuring out what caused the increased clonality in CVID would require sequencing the repertoires of T cell subpopulations.

For sequencing input, CVID and control samples contributed equivalent amounts of genomic DNA. For every sample, a 60 bp segment covering the rearranged TCRbeta CDR3 region was amplified and then sequenced. The immunoSEQ assay, a bias-corrected multiplex PCR combined with high-throughput sequencing, was used for TCRbeta amplification. In the paper's pipeline: Every unique nucleotide sequence was considered a clone and was annotated with V, D and J genes, copy number and frequency. Sequences were labeled productive if in frame, and non-productive if out of frame or containing stop codons. As previously described, Shannon's entropy was used to calculate clonality. The predicted amino acid sequences of productive clones were used to derive mean CDR3 Kyte-Doolittle hydropathy. The R hclust function was used to hierarchically cluster scaled V gene usage with Manhattan distance and complete linkage. Sharing of clones by CDR3 amino acid sequence was evaluated through resampling of 12 repertoires per group over 100 rounds. The repertoires were searched for about 70 published EBV-specific TCRbeta sequences and 245 published CMV-specific TCRbeta sequences. Analysis left out a couple of CVID samples that produced under 10,000 sequences, so 45 or so CVID repertoires remained. In its TCRdb copy, this immuneACCESS table keeps in-frame sequences only and misses some clones. Where compared with another copy, unresolved V genes explain less than half of these, and the others have no known cause. The V and J calls and clone size come from that table; D and trimming were worked out from the DNA. The data for this sample show about 47,000 clones, each detected more than once. Of the sample, around 6.3% is held by the ten largest clones.

Based on the germline V gene, the CDR1 and CDR2 sequences are KGHSH and LQKENI. From the cysteine through the phenylalanine, the CDR3 covers 16 amino acids. The DNA shown is the part of the CDR3 that was read: 39 bases, in frame from base 1. The specimen sequenced was peripheral blood mononuclear cells. The clonotype comes from a person aged 18 to 75 in good health. The chain joins TRBV18 to TRBJ1-1, with the identity of the D gene unclear. The sequenced part of the CDR3 DNA is TGTGCCAGCCCACCACTGCCGGGGTATGATGCCACTGAA. This codes for CASPPLPGYDATE. The complete CDR3 reads CASPPLPGYDATEAFF.